This paragraph covers one T cell receptor (beta chain) sequence. No cognate antigen has been identified for it. No much larger clone exists at a distance of one base, and base qualities are not known. Genomic DNA was used as template for profiling of TCR beta VDJ combinations and CDR3 sequences. An Illumina HiSeq 2000 was the platform used for TCR repertoire sequencing. The source study handled its data this way. TRBV/TRBJ rearrangement plots, CDR3 size and DJ length profiles, and Simpson's diversity index were used to evaluate the repertoires. Whichever DNA sequence was most abundant in the deep sequencing data was defined as the immunodominant clone. CDR3 amino acid sequences were screened for sharing across subjects and were compared with published repertoires and the VDJdb database. Using fastp at Q25 and MiXCR, TCRdb reprocessed the public reads and kept productive beta chains. Every CDR3 protein is listed once, alongside the most common genes and DNA of its rows. The V and J calls reflect TCRdb's pipeline rather than the authors' work. This sample lists 260,000 or so distinct CDR3 sequences; about 44% were detected once. Approximately 8% of the sample belongs to the ten largest clones.

Reading the germline V gene (reference sequence) gives CDR1 DFQATT and CDR2 SNEGSKA. V and J are trimmed by 1 base and 1 base, and the gene matches miss 4 bases of the junction. The CDR3 holds 16 amino acids from the cysteine to the phenylalanine. Only the CDR3 DNA stays, 48 bases, in frame from base 1. These data belong to a study of CD8+CD57+ T cells in acquired aplastic anemia (dated by TCRdb to the late 2010s). Some background on the complete study: A mean of about 3.2 ug of DNA, ranging from roughly 0.2 to 27.4 ug, was extracted from sorted CD4+ and CD8+ cells. CD8+CD57+ expansion was defined as frequency above the mean frequency observed in healthy subjects.

Broader findings and caveats from the paper: Although 25 to 30 CD8+ CDR3 sequences were shared by patients and controls, these sequences appeared highly expressed in patients and within the immunodominant clones of patients. Patients and healthy controls showed no significant difference in CD8+ Simpson's diversity (P=0.060).

Patients chosen for sequencing had shown expansion of CD8+CD57+ cells by flow cytometry. Every patient had severe acquired aplastic anemia, diagnosed using the International Study of Aplastic Anemia and Agranulocytosis and Camitta criteria. At the time blood was sampled, none of the patients had received any therapy. TCR repertoires of sorted CD4+ and CD8+ blood T cells from severe aplastic anemia patients and healthy subjects were deep-sequenced in the study. In the USA, patient enrollment took place under clinicaltrials.gov protocols 00001620, 01623167, 00001397, 00071045, 00081523 and 00961064. Ficoll-Paque density gradient centrifugation was used to isolate peripheral blood mononuclear cells. CD4+ and CD8+ T cells were sorted by FACS or magnetic beads before DNA extraction.

The rearranged chain carries TRBV20-1 and TRBJ1-6; 7 central bases correspond to TRBD1. The source of this sequence is a human donor with aplastic anemia. Material: sorted CD4+, CD8+, or CD8+CD57+ T cells (not recorded which) from PBMCs. The nucleotide sequence is given as TGCAGTGCTAGAGCAGAACAGGGGTCCTATAATTCACCCCTCCACTTT. The resulting protein is CSARAEQGSYNSPLHF.